This T cell receptor (beta chain) is drawn from a study of blood T cells in healthy people across ages. Turning to the study itself: Every two T cells gave about one barcoded beta molecule via template switching.

No fewer than 6 micrograms of total RNA were isolated from every sample. V dropped 7 bases and J dropped 4 bases, with 20 bases sitting between them. Germline values: CDR1 SGHKS, CDR2 YYEKEE (reference sequence). CDR3 length: 15 residues. A second PCR of about 7 to 11 cycles used a sample-barcoded 5' primer and a J-beta primer mix. Each TCR beta cDNA got a 12-nucleotide random molecular identifier. One entry per CDR3 protein results from TCRdb running MiXCR on the 5' RACE reads. The sample includes 1.5 million to 2 million distinct CDR3 sequences, 28% of them seen just once. The chain couples TRBV5-5 to TRBJ2-5; maybe TRBD1 (6 bases). This TCR was sampled from a woman aged 25 to 39 in good health. The sample taken for sequencing was blood. The CDR3 bases are TGTGCCAGCGGGAACAGGGCGTTGGTAGGAGAGACCCAGTACTTC. It yields the protein CASGNRALVGETQYF.